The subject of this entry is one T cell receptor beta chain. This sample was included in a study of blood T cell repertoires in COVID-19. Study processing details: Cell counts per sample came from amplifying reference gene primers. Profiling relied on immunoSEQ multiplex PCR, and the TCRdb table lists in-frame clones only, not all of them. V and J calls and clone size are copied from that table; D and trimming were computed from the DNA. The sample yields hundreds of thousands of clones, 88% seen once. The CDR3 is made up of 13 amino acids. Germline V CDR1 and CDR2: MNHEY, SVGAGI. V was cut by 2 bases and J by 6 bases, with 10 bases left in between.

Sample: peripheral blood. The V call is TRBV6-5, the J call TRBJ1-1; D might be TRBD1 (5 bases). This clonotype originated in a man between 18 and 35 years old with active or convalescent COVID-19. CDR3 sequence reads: CASSYGGFPEAFF. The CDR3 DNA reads TGTGCCAGCAGTTACGGGGGGTTCCCTGAAGCTTTCTTT.